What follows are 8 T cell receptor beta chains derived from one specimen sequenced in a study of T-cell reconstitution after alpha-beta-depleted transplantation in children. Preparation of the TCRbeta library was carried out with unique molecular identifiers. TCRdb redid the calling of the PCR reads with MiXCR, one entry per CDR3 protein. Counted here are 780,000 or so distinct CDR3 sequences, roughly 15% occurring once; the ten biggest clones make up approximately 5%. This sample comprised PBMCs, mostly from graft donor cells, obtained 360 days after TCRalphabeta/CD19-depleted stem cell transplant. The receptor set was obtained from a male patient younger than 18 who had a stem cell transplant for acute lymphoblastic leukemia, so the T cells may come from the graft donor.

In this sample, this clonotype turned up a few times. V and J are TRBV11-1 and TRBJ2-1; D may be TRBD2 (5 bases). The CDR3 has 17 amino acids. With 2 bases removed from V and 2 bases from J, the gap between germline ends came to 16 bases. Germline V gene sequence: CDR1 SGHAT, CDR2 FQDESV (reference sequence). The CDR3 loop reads CASSLISRDVPYNEQFF. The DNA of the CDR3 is TGTGCCAGCAGCTTAATTTCCCGGGATGTTCCCTACAATGAGCAGTTCTTC.

This CDR3 reads CASNKAPGQGWPEAFF. In DNA, the CDR3 is TGTGCCAGCAACAAGGCCCCGGGACAGGGTTGGCCTGAAGCTTTCTTT. V and J are TRBV12-3 or TRBV12-4 and TRBJ1-1; 9 nucleotides align to TRBD1. The CDR3 runs to 16 residues. Germline trimming cut 7 bases from V and 6 bases from J; bases unmatched to any gene: 15.

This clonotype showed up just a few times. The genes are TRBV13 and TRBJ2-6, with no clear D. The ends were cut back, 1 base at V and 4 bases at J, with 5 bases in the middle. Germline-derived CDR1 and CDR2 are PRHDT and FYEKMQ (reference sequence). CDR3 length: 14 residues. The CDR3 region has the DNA TGTGCCAGCAGCTTAGAGACCGGGGCCAACGTCCTGACTTTC. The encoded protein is CASSLETGANVLTF.

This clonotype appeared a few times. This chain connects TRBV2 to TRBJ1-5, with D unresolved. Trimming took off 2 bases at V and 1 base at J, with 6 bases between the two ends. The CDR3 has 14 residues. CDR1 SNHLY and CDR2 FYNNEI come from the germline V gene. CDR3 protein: CASSEMDSNQPQHF. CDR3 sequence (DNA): TGTGCCAGCAGTGAAATGGACAGCAATCAGCCCCAGCATTTT.

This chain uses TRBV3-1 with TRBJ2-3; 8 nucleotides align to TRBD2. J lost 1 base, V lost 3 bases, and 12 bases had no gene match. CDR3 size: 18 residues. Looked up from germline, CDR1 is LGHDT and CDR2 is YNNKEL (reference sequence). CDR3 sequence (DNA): TGTGCCAGCAGCCACCCGCTTAGCGGGAAGACCGGCACAGATACGCAGTATTTT. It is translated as CASSHPLSGKTGTDTQYF.

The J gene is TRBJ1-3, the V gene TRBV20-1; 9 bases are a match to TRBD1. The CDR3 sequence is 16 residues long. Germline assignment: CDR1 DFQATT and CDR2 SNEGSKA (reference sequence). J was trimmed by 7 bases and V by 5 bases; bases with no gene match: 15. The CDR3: CSAVCPGQGAVNTIYF. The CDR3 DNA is TGCAGTGCTGTCTGCCCGGGACAGGGTGCTGTGAACACCATATATTTT.

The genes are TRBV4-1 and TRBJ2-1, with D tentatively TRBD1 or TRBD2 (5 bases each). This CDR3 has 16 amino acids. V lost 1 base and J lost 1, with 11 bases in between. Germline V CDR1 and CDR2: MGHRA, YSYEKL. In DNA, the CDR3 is TGCGCCAGCAGCCAAGGTGATGGGGGATCCTACAATGAGCAGTTCTTC. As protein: CASSQGDGGSYNEQFF.

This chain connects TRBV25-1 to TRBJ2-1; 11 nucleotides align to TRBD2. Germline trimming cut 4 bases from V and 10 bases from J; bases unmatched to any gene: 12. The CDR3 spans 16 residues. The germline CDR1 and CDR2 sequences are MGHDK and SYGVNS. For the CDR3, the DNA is TGTGCCAGCAGTGTCTATCTTACTAGCGGGAGAAACGAGCAGTTCTTC. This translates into CASSVYLTSGRNEQFF.